The following is a T cell receptor (beta chain) sequence with its context. Seattle enrolled patients during active infection and tracked them longitudinally. The V end lost 6 bases, the J end lost 9 bases, and 12 bases lay between the germline ends. Per germline, CDR1 MNHEY and CDR2 SMNVEV (reference sequence). This CDR3 region has 12 residues. This table comes from immunoSEQ multiplex PCR, and its TCRdb copy is limited to in-frame clones, with some not included. Here the sample spans 140,000 or so clones, roughly 84% being singletons. The sample originates from a study of blood T cell repertoires in COVID-19. The wider study: Acute-phase and convalescent COVID-19 samples originated in the United States, Italy and Spain. Sources were T cells, B-cell-depleted T cells, or PBMCs; the material itself was cDNA or gDNA.

The chain couples TRBV27 to TRBJ2-1; D remains ambiguous. The sequenced material came from peripheral blood. This TCR came from a man younger than 40 with COVID-19, enrolled during active disease. The DNA for the CDR3 is TGTGCCAGCAGCCGAAGAGGCGGTGAGCAGTTCTTC. Encoded protein: CASSRRGGEQFF.